The next 2 T cell receptor beta chains were all read from a single sample in a study of OX40 agonist ivuxolimab in advanced cancers. The table came from immunoSEQ multiplex PCR; TCRdb's copy has only in-frame clones and leaves some out. The sample lists roughly 71,000 clones; around 88% were seen once. This material consisted of CD4+ or CD8+ T cells sorted from blood, taken in a trial of the OX40 agonist ivuxolimab. The source is an adult with an advanced solid tumor such as melanoma, head and neck, liver or kidney cancer.

This clone was observed a few times. This chain joins TRBV5-4 and TRBJ1-6; possibly TRBD1 for D (6 bases). This CDR3 spans 15 amino acids. Looked up from germline, CDR1 is SGHNT and CDR2 is YYREEE (reference sequence). V lost 1 base, J lost 6 bases, and 11 bases lay in between. CDR3 sequence reads: CASSLRGGSNSPLHF. The DNA for the CDR3 is TGTGCCAGCAGCTTGAGGGGGGGAAGTAATTCACCCCTCCACTTT.

The rearrangement links TRBV2 to TRBJ1-6; 9 bases map to TRBD1. The V gene's germline CDR1 is SNHLY and CDR2 FYNNEI. V shed 6 bases, J shed 7 bases, and the junction held 4 bases outside the gene matches. This CDR3 comprises 14 residues. CDR3 sequence (DNA): TGTGCCAGCAGGGCGGGGACAGGGAATTCACCCCTCCACTTT. Amino acids: CASRAGTGNSPLHF. Using reference TRBV2 and TRBJ1-6 for the parts outside the CDR3, the full variable domain is EPEVTQTPSHQVTQMGQEVILRCVPISNHLYFYWYRQILGQKVEFLVSFYNNEISEKSEIFDDQFSVERPDGSNFTLKIRSTKLEDSAMYFCASRAGTGNSPLHFGNGTRLTVT.